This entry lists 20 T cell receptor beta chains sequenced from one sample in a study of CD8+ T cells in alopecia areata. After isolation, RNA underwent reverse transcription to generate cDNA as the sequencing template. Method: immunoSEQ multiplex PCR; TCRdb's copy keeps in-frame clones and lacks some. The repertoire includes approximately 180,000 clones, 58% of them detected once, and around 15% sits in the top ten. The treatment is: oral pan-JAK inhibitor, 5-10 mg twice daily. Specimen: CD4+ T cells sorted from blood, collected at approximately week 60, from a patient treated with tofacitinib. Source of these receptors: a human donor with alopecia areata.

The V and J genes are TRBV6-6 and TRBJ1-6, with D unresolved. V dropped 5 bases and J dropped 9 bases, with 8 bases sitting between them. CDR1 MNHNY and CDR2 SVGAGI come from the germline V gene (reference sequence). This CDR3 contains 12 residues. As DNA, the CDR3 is TGTGCCAGCAGTGAGACCCGTTCACCCCTCCACTTT. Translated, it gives CASSETRSPLHF.

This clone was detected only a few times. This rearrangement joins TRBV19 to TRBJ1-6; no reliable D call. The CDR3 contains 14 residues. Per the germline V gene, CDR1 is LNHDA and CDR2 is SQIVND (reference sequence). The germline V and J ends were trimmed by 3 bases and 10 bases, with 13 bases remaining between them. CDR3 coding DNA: TGTGCCAGTAGTATGTTGACCTCTTCCTCACCCCTCCACTTT. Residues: CASSMLTSSSPLHF.

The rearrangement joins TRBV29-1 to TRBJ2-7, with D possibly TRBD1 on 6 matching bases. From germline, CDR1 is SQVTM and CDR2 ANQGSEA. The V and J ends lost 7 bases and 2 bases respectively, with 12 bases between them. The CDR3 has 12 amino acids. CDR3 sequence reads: CSGRQGPYEQYF. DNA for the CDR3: TGCAGCGGACGGCAGGGGCCCTACGAGCAGTACTTC.

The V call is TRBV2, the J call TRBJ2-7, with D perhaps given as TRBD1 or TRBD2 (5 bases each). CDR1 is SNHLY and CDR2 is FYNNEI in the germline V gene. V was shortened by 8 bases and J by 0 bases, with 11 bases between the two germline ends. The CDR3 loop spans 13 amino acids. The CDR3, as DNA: TGTGCCAGCTTGGCAGGGAGCTCCTACGAGCAGTACTTC. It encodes CASLAGSSYEQYF.

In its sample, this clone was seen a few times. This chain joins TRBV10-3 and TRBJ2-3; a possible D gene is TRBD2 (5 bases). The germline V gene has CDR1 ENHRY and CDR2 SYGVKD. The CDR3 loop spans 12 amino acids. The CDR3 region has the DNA TGTGTCACATCAGGCGGGCTGGAAACGCAGTATTTT. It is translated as CVTSGGLETQYF.

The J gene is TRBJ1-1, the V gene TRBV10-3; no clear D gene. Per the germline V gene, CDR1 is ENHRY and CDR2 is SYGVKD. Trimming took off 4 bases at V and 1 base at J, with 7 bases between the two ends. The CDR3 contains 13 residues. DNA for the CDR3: TGTGCCATCAGTGGAGTGGGGAACACTGAAGCTTTCTTT. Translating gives CAISGVGNTEAFF.

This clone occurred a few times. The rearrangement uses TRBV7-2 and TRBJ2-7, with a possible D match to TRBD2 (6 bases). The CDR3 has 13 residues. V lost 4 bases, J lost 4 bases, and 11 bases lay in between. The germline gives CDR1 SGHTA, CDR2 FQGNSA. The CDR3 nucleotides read TGTGCCAGCAGCTGGACTATACAGTACGAGCAGTACTTC. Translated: CASSWTIQYEQYF.

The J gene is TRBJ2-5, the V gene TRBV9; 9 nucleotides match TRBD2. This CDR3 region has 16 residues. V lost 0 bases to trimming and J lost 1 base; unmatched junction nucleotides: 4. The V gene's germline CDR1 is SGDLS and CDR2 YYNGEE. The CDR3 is CASSVGSGGPQETQYF. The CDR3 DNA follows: TGTGCCAGCAGCGTAGGAAGCGGGGGGCCCCAAGAGACCCAGTACTTC.

Written as DNA, the CDR3 is TGTGCCTGGAGTCCGGGACAGGTCCGTATAGTGCAGTACTTC. Amino acids: CAWSPGQVRIVQYF. The chain has TRBV30 and TRBJ2-7, with 8 positions matching TRBD1. CDR3 length: 14 residues. Trimming took 2 bases from V and 9 from J; bases not matched to a gene: 12. The germline gives CDR1 GTSNPN, CDR2 SVGIG (reference sequence).

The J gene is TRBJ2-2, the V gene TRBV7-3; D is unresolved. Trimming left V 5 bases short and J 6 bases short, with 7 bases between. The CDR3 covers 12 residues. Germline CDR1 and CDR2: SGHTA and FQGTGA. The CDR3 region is CASSPGAGELFF. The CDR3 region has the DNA TGTGCCAGCAGCCCCGGCGCCGGGGAGCTGTTTTTT.

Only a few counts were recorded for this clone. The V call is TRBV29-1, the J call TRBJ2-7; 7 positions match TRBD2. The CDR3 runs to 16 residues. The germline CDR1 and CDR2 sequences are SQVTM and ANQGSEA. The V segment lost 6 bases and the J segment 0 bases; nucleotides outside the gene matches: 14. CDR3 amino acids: CSVRWEGTQSSYEQYF. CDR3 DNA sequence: TGCAGCGTGAGATGGGAGGGTACACAGAGCTCCTACGAGCAGTACTTC.

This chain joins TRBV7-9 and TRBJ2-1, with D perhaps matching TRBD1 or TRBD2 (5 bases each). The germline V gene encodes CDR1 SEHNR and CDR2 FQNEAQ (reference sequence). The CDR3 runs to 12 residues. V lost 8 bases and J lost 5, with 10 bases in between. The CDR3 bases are TGTGCCAGCCGGCAGGGAGACAATGAGCAGTTCTTC. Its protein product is CASRQGDNEQFF.

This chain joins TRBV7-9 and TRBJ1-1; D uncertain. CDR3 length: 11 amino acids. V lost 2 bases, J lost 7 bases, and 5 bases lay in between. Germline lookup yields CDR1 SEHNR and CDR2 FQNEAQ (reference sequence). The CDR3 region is CASSLRGEAFF. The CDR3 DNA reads TGTGCCAGCAGCTTACGGGGTGAAGCTTTCTTT. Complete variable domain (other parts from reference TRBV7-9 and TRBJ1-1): DTGVSQNPRHKITKRGQNVTFRCDPISEHNRLYWYRQTLGQGPEFLTYFQNEAQLEKSRLLSDRFSAERPKGSFSTLEIQRTEQGDSAMYLCASSLRGEAFFGQGTRLTVV.

The CDR3 loop reads CAWTPGQGPGNTIYF. CDR3 sequence (DNA): TGTGCCTGGACCCCAGGACAGGGCCCTGGAAACACCATATATTTT. The genes are TRBV30 and TRBJ1-3; 8 bases are shared with TRBD1. J lost 2 bases, V lost 4 bases, and 7 bases had no gene match. The CDR3 covers 15 residues. CDR1 is GTSNPN, CDR2 SVGIG, per germline (reference sequence). Looking up the rest from reference TRBV30 and TRBJ1-3 gives the full variable domain: SQTIHQWPATLVQPVGSPLSLECTVEGTSNPNLYWYRQAAGRGLQLLFYSVGIGQISSEVPQNLSASRPQDRQFILSSKKLLLSDSGFYLCAWTPGQGPGNTIYFGEGSWLTVV.

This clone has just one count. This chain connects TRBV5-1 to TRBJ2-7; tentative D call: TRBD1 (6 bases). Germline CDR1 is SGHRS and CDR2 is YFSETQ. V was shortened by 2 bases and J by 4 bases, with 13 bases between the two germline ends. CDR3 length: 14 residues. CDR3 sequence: CASSLTGTPYEQYF. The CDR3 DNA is TGCGCCAGCAGCTTAACCGGGACACCTTACGAGCAGTACTTC.

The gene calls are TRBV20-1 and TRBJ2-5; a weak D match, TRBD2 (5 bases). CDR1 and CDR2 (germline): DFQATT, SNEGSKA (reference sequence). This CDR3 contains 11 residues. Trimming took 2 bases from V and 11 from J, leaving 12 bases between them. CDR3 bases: TGCAGTGCTAGACAGGAAGGACTGCAGTACTTC. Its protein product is CSARQEGLQYF.

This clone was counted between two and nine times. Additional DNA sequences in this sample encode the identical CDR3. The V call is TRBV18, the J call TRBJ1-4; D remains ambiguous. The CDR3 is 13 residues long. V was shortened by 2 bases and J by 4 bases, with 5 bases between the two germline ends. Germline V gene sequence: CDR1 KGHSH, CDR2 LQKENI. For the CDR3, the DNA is TGTGCCAGCTCACCAGACGTTAATGAAAAACTGTTTTTT. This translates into CASSPDVNEKLFF.

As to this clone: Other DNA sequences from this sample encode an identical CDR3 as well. The CDR3 DNA is TGCGCCAGCAGCTTTCGGACGAACACTGAAGCTTTCTTT. As protein: CASSFRTNTEAFF. The V and J genes are TRBV5-1 and TRBJ1-1; D ambiguous. The CDR3 is made up of 13 amino acids. Germline V gene data show CDR1 as SGHRS and CDR2 as YFSETQ. V shed 2 bases and J shed 1 base, with 6 bases lying between them.

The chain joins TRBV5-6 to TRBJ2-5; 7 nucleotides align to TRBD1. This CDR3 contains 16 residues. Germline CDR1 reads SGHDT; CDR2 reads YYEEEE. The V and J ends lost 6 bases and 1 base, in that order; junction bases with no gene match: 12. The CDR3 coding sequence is TGTGCCAGCATCGAACAGGGGAACGAGTTCCAAGAGACCCAGTACTTC. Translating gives CASIEQGNEFQETQYF.

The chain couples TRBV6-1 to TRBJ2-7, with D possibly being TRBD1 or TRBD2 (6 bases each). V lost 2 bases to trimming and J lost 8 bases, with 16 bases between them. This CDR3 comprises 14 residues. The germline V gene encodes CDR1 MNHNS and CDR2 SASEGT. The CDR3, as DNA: TGTGCCAGCAGTGAAACCGCCGGGGGCGCACAGCAGTACTTC. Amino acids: CASSETAGGAQQYF.